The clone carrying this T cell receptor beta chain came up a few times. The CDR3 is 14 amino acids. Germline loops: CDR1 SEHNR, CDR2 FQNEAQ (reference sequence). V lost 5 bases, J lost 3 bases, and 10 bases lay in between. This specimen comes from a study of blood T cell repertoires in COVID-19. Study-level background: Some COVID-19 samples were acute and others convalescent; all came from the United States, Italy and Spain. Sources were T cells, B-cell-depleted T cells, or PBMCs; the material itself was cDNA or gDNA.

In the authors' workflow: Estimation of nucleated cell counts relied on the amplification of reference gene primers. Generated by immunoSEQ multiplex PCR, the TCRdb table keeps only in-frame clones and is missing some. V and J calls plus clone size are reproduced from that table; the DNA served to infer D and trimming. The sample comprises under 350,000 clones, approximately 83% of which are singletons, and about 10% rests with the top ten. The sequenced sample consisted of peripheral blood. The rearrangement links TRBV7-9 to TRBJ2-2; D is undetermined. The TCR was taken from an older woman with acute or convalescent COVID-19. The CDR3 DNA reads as TGTGCCAGCAGCCCCCCCCGGGACACCGGGGAGCTGTTTTTT. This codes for CASSPPRDTGELFF.